The 30 T cell receptor beta chains in this list originate from one sample, sequenced in a study of T cells after yellow fever vaccination. Each CDR3 protein gets one entry after TCRdb re-called the 5' RACE reads with MiXCR. The sample holds about 30,000 distinct CDR3 sequences, 3.5% to 5% seen once. Material: CD8+ T cells sorted from PBMCs, obtained 5 days after the yellow fever booster vaccination. These receptors all stem from a young man who received the YFV17D yellow fever vaccine.

Many counts were recorded for this clonotype. V gene TRBV7-2 combines with J gene TRBJ2-7; D might be TRBD2 (5 bases). The germline CDR1 and CDR2 sequences are SGHTA and FQGNSA. Trimming took 5 bases from V and 2 from J, leaving 13 bases between them. This CDR3 region has 14 residues. CDR3 region: CASSTPGITYEQYF. Here the CDR3 DNA reads TGTGCCAGCAGCACCCCCGGGATCACCTACGAGCAGTACTTC. The full variable domain, with the rest looked up from reference TRBV7-2 and TRBJ2-7, is GAGVSQSPSNKVTEKGKDVELRCDPISGHTALYWYRQSLGQGLEFLIYFQGNSAPDKSGLPSDRFSAERTGGSVSTLTIQRTQQEDSAVYLCASSTPGITYEQYFGPGTRLTVT.

This clonotype was observed many times. This rearrangement joins TRBV7-9 to TRBJ2-7; perhaps TRBD2 as D (6 bases). The CDR3 sequence is 15 residues long. CDR1 is SEHNR and CDR2 is FQNEAQ in the germline V gene (reference sequence). The V end lost 5 bases, the J end lost 2 bases, and 16 bases lay between the germline ends. CDR3 nucleotide sequence: TGTGCCAGCAGCCCCTCCGGGACTGAGCCCTACGAGCAGTACTTC. The encoded protein is CASSPSGTEPYEQYF.

In its sample, this clonotype was seen many times. The V and J genes are TRBV10-3 and TRBJ2-7; TRBD1 matches at 9 bases. Germline V CDR1 and CDR2: ENHRY, SYGVKD. Trimming cost V 2 bases and J 5 bases; bases outside gene matches: 4. The CDR3 extends over 14 amino acids. The CDR3 region is CAISEEQGANEQYF. DNA of the CDR3: TGTGCCATCAGTGAGGAACAGGGGGCGAACGAGCAGTACTTC.

This clonotype was observed many times. This chain uses TRBV12-5 with TRBJ2-7; 8 positions agree with TRBD2. This CDR3 spans 15 amino acids. Looked up from germline, CDR1 is LGHNT and CDR2 is FRNRAP. V was pared by 3 bases and J by 1 base, with 5 bases of the junction left unmatched. The CDR3 bases are TGTGCTAGTGGTTTCCTAGCGGGCCGTTCCTACGAGCAGTACTTC. As protein: CASGFLAGRSYEQYF.

This clonotype showed up many times. The rearrangement joins TRBV2 to TRBJ2-2, with 14 positions matching TRBD2. V lost 10 bases to trimming and J lost 4 bases; unmatched junction nucleotides: 5. CDR3 length: 15 residues. Germline-derived CDR1 and CDR2 are SNHLY and FYNNEI. The CDR3 coding sequence is TGTGCCACCAGACTAGCGGGAGGGGTCACCGGGGAGCTGTTTTTT. It translates to CATRLAGGVTGELFF.

This clonotype was found a few times. This may stem from a read error, because a much larger clone lies one nucleotide away. The chain is built from TRBV25-1 and TRBJ2-4, with D tentatively TRBD1 or TRBD2 (6 bases each). Germline V gene sequence: CDR1 MGHDK, CDR2 SYGVNS. This CDR3 comprises 16 residues. With 1 base removed from V and 7 bases from J, the gap between germline ends came to 17 bases. The DNA for the CDR3 is TGTGCCAGCAGTGAATTAGGGGGGATCGACAATAACATTCAGTACTTC. Encoded protein: CASSELGGIDNNIQYF.

This clonotype was seen many times. V usage is TRBV4-2 and J usage is TRBJ2-1; TRBD2 aligns across 9 bases. This CDR3 is 15 amino acids long. The germline gives CDR1 LGHNA, CDR2 YNFKEQ. V lost 0 bases, J lost 3 bases, and 0 bases stayed unmatched. The CDR3 loop is CASSQETSGYNEQFF. The CDR3 DNA sequence: TGTGCCAGCAGCCAAGAGACTAGCGGCTACAATGAGCAGTTCTTC.

This clonotype appeared many times. The V and J genes are TRBV9 and TRBJ2-1; no clear D. Trimming took off 2 bases at V and 2 bases at J, with 11 bases between the two ends. Germline CDR1 is SGDLS and CDR2 is YYNGEE. CDR3 length: 15 residues. The CDR3 nucleotides read TGTGCCAGCAGCGTCGGGCTTGTAACCTACAATGAGCAGTTCTTC. Its protein is CASSVGLVTYNEQFF.

This chain uses TRBV20-1 with TRBJ1-1; D unclear. Trimming pared 5 bases from V and 0 bases from J, leaving 4 bases between. CDR1 is DFQATT and CDR2 is SNEGSKA in the germline V gene (reference sequence). This CDR3 spans 11 amino acids. This chain's CDR3 is CSAYLNTEAFF. CDR3 DNA sequence: TGCAGTGCTTACTTGAACACTGAAGCTTTCTTT.

This clonotype was counted a few times. This chain uses TRBV10-2 with TRBJ2-1; 9 bases line up with TRBD2. The germline CDR1 and CDR2 sequences are WSHSY and SAAADI. This CDR3 has 18 residues. With 4 bases clipped from V and 0 bases from J, the junction kept 10 bases outside the gene matches. The CDR3 coding sequence is TGCGCCAGCAGTGGACCCCCCCCAGCGGGAGGCTCCTACAATGAGCAGTTCTTC. Amino acid sequence: CASSGPPPAGGSYNEQFF.

This clonotype was recorded many times. The gene calls are TRBV21-1 and TRBJ2-5; the table gives TRBD1 as D, unverified against the DNA. TRBV21-1 is reported as a pseudogene. The length of the CDR3 is 17 residues. The CDR3 DNA sequence: TGTGCCAGCAAGGCGGGACAGGGGAGCCCGTACCAAGAGACCCAGTACTTC. This translates into CASKAGQGSPYQETQYF.

The chain carries TRBV13 and TRBJ2-1; either TRBD1 or TRBD2 may supply D (5 bases each). The germline V and J ends were trimmed by 5 bases and 8 bases, with 13 bases remaining between them. Germline loops: CDR1 PRHDT, CDR2 FYEKMQ (reference sequence). This CDR3 region has 13 residues. The CDR3 DNA reads as TGTGCCAGCAGCACGACCCGGGGCGATGAGCAGTTCTTC. Protein sequence: CASSTTRGDEQFF.

This clonotype was detected many times. The chain carries TRBV5-1 and TRBJ2-3; 7 bases agree with TRBD2. CDR3 size: 15 residues. With V trimmed by 1 base and J by 0 bases, 2 bases remained unmatched. In germline, CDR1 is SGHRS, CDR2 YFSETQ. The CDR3 is CASSLREASTDTQYF. The CDR3 nucleotides read TGCGCCAGCAGCTTGCGGGAGGCAAGCACAGATACGCAGTATTTT.

This clonotype was recorded at least ten times. This chain connects TRBV11-2 to TRBJ2-1; 8 bases are a match to TRBD2. The CDR3 extends over 15 amino acids. Trimming took 4 bases from V and 7 from J; bases not matched to a gene: 9. The germline CDR1 and CDR2 sequences are SGHAT and FQNNGV. The CDR3 DNA reads as TGTGCCAGCAGCTCCCCGGGACTAGATACAAATGAGCAGTTCTTC. Residues: CASSSPGLDTNEQFF.

In its sample, this clonotype was seen many times. The J gene is TRBJ2-1, the V gene TRBV19; the D is unclear. The CDR3 is made up of 12 amino acids. The ends were cut back, 3 bases at V and 6 bases at J, with 6 bases in the middle. Germline assignment: CDR1 LNHDA and CDR2 SQIVND (reference sequence). The chain's CDR3 is CASSIYPNEQFF. As DNA, the CDR3 is TGTGCCAGTAGTATCTACCCCAATGAGCAGTTCTTC.

This clonotype was picked up many times. The V gene is TRBV7-9, the J gene TRBJ2-1; D call uncertain. Per the germline V gene, CDR1 is SEHNR and CDR2 is FQNEAQ (reference sequence). Trimming took 3 bases from V and 6 from J, leaving 9 bases between them. The CDR3 consists of 13 residues. The CDR3, as DNA: TGTGCCAGCAGCTTTTCCAGCCCCAATGAGCAGTTCTTC. Amino acid sequence: CASSFSSPNEQFF.

This clonotype was counted many times. The chain is built from TRBV6-4 and TRBJ2-3; TRBD2 matches 12 bases. This CDR3 has 16 residues. With 0 bases clipped from V and 3 bases from J, the junction kept 1 base outside the gene matches. The V gene's germline CDR1 is MRHNA and CDR2 SNTAGT. Here the CDR3 reads CASSDSGTSGTDTQYF. As DNA, the CDR3 is TGTGCCAGCAGTGACTCCGGGACTAGCGGGACAGATACGCAGTATTTT.

In this sample, this clonotype turned up many times. The V call is TRBV27, the J call TRBJ2-3; no clear D gene. Trimming left V 3 bases short and J 4 bases short, with 11 bases between. This CDR3 spans 14 amino acids. From germline, CDR1 is MNHEY and CDR2 SMNVEV (reference sequence). The CDR3: CASSLGRRADTQYF. DNA for the CDR3: TGTGCCAGCAGTTTGGGTCGGCGCGCAGATACGCAGTATTTT.

This clonotype was detected many times. The rearrangement joins TRBV20-1 to TRBJ2-1; 7 bases map to TRBD2. The CDR3 runs to 16 residues. The germline gives CDR1 DFQATT, CDR2 SNEGSKA (reference sequence). Trimming cost V 0 bases and J 4 bases; bases outside gene matches: 9. The CDR3 is CSARDLREPEYNEQFF. In nucleotides, the CDR3 is TGCAGTGCTAGAGATTTGCGGGAGCCGGAGTACAATGAGCAGTTCTTC.

Ten or more counts support this clonotype. The CDR3 protein is CASSRTDLDYTF. Written as DNA, the CDR3 is TGTGCCAGCTCCCGGACAGACTTAGACTACACCTTC. The chain is built from TRBV6-5 and TRBJ1-2; weak D call: TRBD1 (6 bases). Germline CDR1 is MNHEY and CDR2 is SVGAGI. The CDR3 contains 12 residues. V lost 8 bases and J 10 bases, leaving 17 bases between the germline ends.

The V gene is TRBV21-1, the J gene TRBJ2-1. TRBV21-1 is an annotated pseudogene. This CDR3 contains 17 residues. The CDR3 DNA follows: TGTGCCAGCAGCCATGGAGATGACTCGATAACCTACAATGAGCAGTTCTTC. As protein: CASSHGDDSITYNEQFF.

This clonotype was detected many times. V gene TRBV27 combines with J gene TRBJ2-7; 11 bases match TRBD2. This CDR3 is 19 amino acids long. Germline CDR1 MNHEY, CDR2 SMNVEV (reference sequence). The V and J ends lost 4 bases and 3 bases, in that order; junction bases with no gene match: 17. The CDR3 bases are TGTGCCAGCAGTTCAACGTGGGAGAGGGTGACTAGCGGGGACTACGAGCAGTACTTC. Amino acids: CASSSTWERVTSGDYEQYF.

This clonotype has a count of ten or more. This chain uses TRBV4-1 with TRBJ1-1, with D uncertain. The germline gives CDR1 MGHRA, CDR2 YSYEKL. This CDR3 spans 13 amino acids. Trimming removed 0 bases from V and 5 bases from J, with 7 bases in between. The CDR3 loop reads CASSQDLETEAFF. The CDR3 DNA reads TGCGCCAGCAGCCAAGATCTGGAGACTGAAGCTTTCTTT.

This clonotype was observed at least ten times. The V and J genes are TRBV30 and TRBJ2-7; 9 positions match TRBD1. CDR1 is GTSNPN, CDR2 SVGIG, per germline (reference sequence). Trimming at V came to 5 bases and at J to 7 bases, leaving 18 bases not matched to a gene. The CDR3 extends over 16 amino acids. In DNA, the CDR3 is TGTGCCTGGGATCAAGAGCCGGGACAGGGCTTAAGGGAGCAGTACTTC. Translation gives CAWDQEPGQGLREQYF.

This clonotype has at least ten counts. This chain links TRBV9 with TRBJ2-5; D not certain. The length of the CDR3 is 13 residues. V was shortened by 3 bases and J by 0 bases, with 6 bases between the two germline ends. The germline V gene encodes CDR1 SGDLS and CDR2 YYNGEE. This CDR3 is CASSATDQETQYF. The CDR3 coding sequence is TGTGCCAGCAGCGCGACCGACCAAGAGACCCAGTACTTC.

This clonotype was seen at least ten times. J is TRBJ2-3 and V is TRBV7-9; no firm D call. The CDR3 runs to 12 residues. The V gene lost 1 base and the J gene lost 5 bases, with 4 bases spanning the gap. CDR1 and CDR2 (germline): SEHNR, FQNEAQ (reference sequence). The CDR3 protein is CASSLGLDTQYF. The CDR3 nucleotides read TGTGCCAGCAGCTTAGGGCTAGATACGCAGTATTTT.

Many counts were recorded for this clonotype. The rearrangement links TRBV9 to TRBJ2-7, with TRBD2 identical over 14 bases. CDR1 and CDR2 from the germline V gene are SGDLS and YYNGEE. This CDR3 is 16 amino acids long. The ends lost 4 bases at V and 2 bases at J; junction bases unmatched: 5. For the CDR3, the DNA is TGTGCCAGCAGCACAGGGACTAGCGGGAGTGCCTACGAGCAGTACTTC. Translation gives CASSTGTSGSAYEQYF.

The DNA of the CDR3 is TGTGCCAGCAGTTTATTACGGGAGGGCCCGGAAGAGACCCAGTACTTC. The encoded protein is CASSLLREGPEETQYF. The chain uses TRBV28 and TRBJ2-5; 8 positions match TRBD2. This CDR3 comprises 16 residues. Per germline, CDR1 MDHEN and CDR2 SYDVKM. J was trimmed by 3 bases and V by 1 base; bases with no gene match: 7.

There are many counts of this clonotype. The rearrangement uses TRBV4-3 and TRBJ2-2, with no clear D. Germline V gene lookup returns CDR1 LGHNA and CDR2 YSLEER. The CDR3 is 15 amino acids. Trimming cost V 0 bases and J 7 bases, with 12 bases left between them. CDR3 in amino acids: CASSQDRGDGGELFF. DNA for the CDR3: TGCGCCAGCAGCCAAGATCGTGGGGATGGCGGGGAGCTGTTTTTT.

Ten or more counts support this clonotype. The chain couples TRBV12-3 or TRBV12-4 to TRBJ2-1, with a weak D call TRBD2 (6 bases). The CDR3 covers 12 residues. Trimming cost V 3 bases and J 8 bases, with 8 bases left between them. Here the CDR3 DNA reads TGTGCCAGCAGTTTTGGCGGGGATGAGCAGTTCTTC. Its translation: CASSFGGDEQFF.